Shown below are 5 T cell receptor beta chains from a single sample sequenced in a study of shared clonotypes between healthy human individuals. Profiling relied on immunoSEQ multiplex PCR, and the TCRdb table lists in-frame clones only, not all of them. The sample includes 500,000 to 700,000 clones, about 95% of them seen just once. Naive CD8 populations comprised CD45RO-negative cells positively selected for CCR7, excluding terminally differentiated effector memory CD45RA+ cells. Sequencing input: naive CD8+ T cells sorted from blood. These receptors came from a woman aged 25 to 39 in good health.

This chain connects TRBV4-1 to TRBJ2-7; TRBD2 aligns across 8 bases. CDR3 length: 13 residues. After removal of 5 bases from V and 4 bases from J, the junction contained 4 bases not matched to a gene. Germline CDR1 and CDR2: MGHRA and YSYEKL. The CDR3 sequence is CASSSRGGYEQYF. In DNA, the CDR3 is TGCGCCAGCAGCTCCCGCGGGGGGTACGAGCAGTACTTC.

This clone came up once. J is TRBJ2-2 and V is TRBV25-1; D remains ambiguous. Germline V gene lookup returns CDR1 MGHDK and CDR2 SYGVNS. The CDR3 length is 14 residues. V lost 3 bases to trimming and J lost 2 bases, with 7 bases between them. CDR3 DNA sequence: TGTGCCAGCAGTGATTACAGAAACACCGGGGAGCTGTTTTTT. It encodes CASSDYRNTGELFF. The entire variable domain, with the rest obtained from reference TRBV25-1 and TRBJ2-2, is as follows: EADIYQTPRYLVIGTGKKITLECSQTMGHDKMYWYQQDPGMELHLIHYSYGVNSTEKGDLSSESTVSRIRTEHFPLTLESARPSHTSQYLCASSDYRNTGELFFGEGSRLTVL.

J is TRBJ2-5 and V is TRBV4-2, with D possibly being TRBD2 (6 bases). TRBJ2-7 matches the DNA end more closely, so the J call is doubtful. In germline, CDR1 is LGHNA, CDR2 YNFKEQ. This CDR3 comprises 12 residues. The chain's CDR3 is CASSSGGIEQYF. CDR3 nucleotides: TGTGCCAGCAGCAGCGGCGGGATCGAGCAGTACTTC.

The chain links TRBV27 to TRBJ2-2; D not certain. Trimming cost V 3 bases and J 4 bases, with 3 bases left between them. The CDR3 is 12 amino acids. CDR1 and CDR2 from the germline V gene are MNHEY and SMNVEV (reference sequence). Here the CDR3 reads CASSLATGELFF. The CDR3 bases are TGTGCCAGCAGTTTGGCCACCGGGGAGCTGTTTTTT.

This chain uses TRBV27 with TRBJ1-5; D not resolved. The CDR3 totals 14 residues. From germline, CDR1 is MNHEY and CDR2 SMNVEV (reference sequence). The germline V and J ends were trimmed by 3 bases and 3 bases, with 9 bases remaining between them. The CDR3 bases are TGTGCCAGCAGTTTCAACGGTGTCAATCAGCCCCAGCATTTT. It is translated as CASSFNGVNQPQHF.